The T cell receptor (beta chain) described here comes from a study of T cell repertoires in cytomegalovirus infection. On the study more broadly: Recently identified HLA-C-restricted CMV epitopes were among the peptides used. A matching HLA type, together with CMV infection, was signaled by public TCR beta signatures. Regarding the study as a whole: CMV carriers having the relevant HLA were flagged by cumulative public TCR beta family frequency. HLA-C-restricted CMV-specific TCR beta clonotypes prevailed in the ex vivo response.

The length of the CDR3 is 17 residues. CDR1 and CDR2 from the germline V gene are LGHNA and YSLEER. Trimming pared 2 bases from V and 2 bases from J, leaving 17 bases between. TCRdb processed the reads anew with MiXCR; each CDR3 protein has one entry. The data contain some 800,000 distinct CDR3 sequences, 30% to 35% of them seen just once; the ten biggest clones take up over 10%. In its sample, this clonotype was seen a few times. Its specificity is unknown. The sequenced sample was cultured CD8+ T cells from PBMCs, obtained from culture after CMV antigen stimulation. The sequence derives from a human donor in good health (CMV status not recorded). Some clones in this sample may be carry-over from other donors' samples. The chain links TRBV4-3 to TRBJ2-3; the D is unclear. The CDR3 loop reads CASSQLSIRLFTDTQYF. The CDR3 nucleotides are TGCGCCAGCAGCCAATTATCAATTCGACTGTTCACAGATACGCAGTATTTT.